A selection of T cell receptor beta chains follows, all from one sample in a study of T cell responses to AZD1222 COVID-19 vaccine. The data were produced by immunoSEQ multiplex PCR, yet TCRdb's version contains in-frame clones alone and is incomplete. The sample has 95,000 to 110,000 clones, around 91% seen once. Sequencing used peripheral blood, obtained on day 0 of AZD1222 vaccination. Source of these receptors: an adult in good health. Each CDR3 is given with its conserved first and last residue. A D gene is named only where the DNA matches it firmly. Rows may omit the clone size; those that give it use once, few, many or a size class.

V	D	J	size	DNA	CDR3
TRBV2	TRBD1	TRBJ1-2	.	TGTGCCAGCAGTGTAAACAGGGGATCGTCTAACTATGGCTACACCTTC	CASSVNRGSSNYGYTF
TRBV3-1/TRBV3-2	.	TRBJ2-7	once	TGTGCCAGCAGCCCCCCCCGGGGCTACGAGCAGTACTTC	CASSPPRGYEQYF
TRBV2	TRBD1	TRBJ1-2	.	TGTGCCAGCAGCGGGAACCAGGGGGCAGGTGGCTACACCTTC	CASSGNQGAGGYTF
TRBV12-3/TRBV12-4	.	TRBJ1-5	.	TGTGCCAGCAGTGCGGAGAATCAGCCCCAGCATTTT	CASSAENQPQHF
TRBV5-1	.	TRBJ2-3	.	TGCGCCAGCAGCTTGGCTAGCACAGATACGCAGTATTTT	CASSLASTDTQYF
TRBV5-1	TRBD1	TRBJ1-5	.	TGCGCCAGCAGCGAAGGGACAGGGGGATTAAGGAACAATCAGCCCCAGCATTTT	CASSEGTGGLRNNQPQHF
TRBV2	.	TRBJ2-7	few	TGTGCCAGCAGGTCCGATTCCTACGAGCAGTACTTC	CASRSDSYEQYF
TRBV9	.	TRBJ1-6	few	TGTGCCAGCAGCGTATATCCCGAAAGCTCCTATAATTCACCCCTCCACTTT	CASSVYPESSYNSPLHF
TRBV10-3	.	TRBJ2-7	.	TGTGCCATCAGGAAGGGGCAGAACTCCTACGAGCAGTACTTC	CAIRKGQNSYEQYF
TRBV19	.	TRBJ1-5	.	TGTGCCAGTAGTATGCGGATTAATCAGCCCCAGCATTTT	CASSMRINQPQHF
TRBV4-1	.	TRBJ2-1	.	TGCGCCAGCAGCGGGACTCCTAGATACAATGAGCAGTTCTTC	CASSGTPRYNEQFF
TRBV7-2	.	TRBJ1-6	.	TGTGCCAGCAGCCCAAATTCGGGATCTTCACCCCTCCACTTT	CASSPNSGSSPLHF
TRBV7-9	.	TRBJ2-3	.	TGTGCCAGCAGCGGCGACCCCGGATGGGCAGATACGCAGTATTTT	CASSGDPGWADTQYF
TRBV9	.	TRBJ2-2	.	TGTGCCAGCGCGCGAGGTAACACCGGGGAGCTGTTTTTT	CASARGNTGELFF